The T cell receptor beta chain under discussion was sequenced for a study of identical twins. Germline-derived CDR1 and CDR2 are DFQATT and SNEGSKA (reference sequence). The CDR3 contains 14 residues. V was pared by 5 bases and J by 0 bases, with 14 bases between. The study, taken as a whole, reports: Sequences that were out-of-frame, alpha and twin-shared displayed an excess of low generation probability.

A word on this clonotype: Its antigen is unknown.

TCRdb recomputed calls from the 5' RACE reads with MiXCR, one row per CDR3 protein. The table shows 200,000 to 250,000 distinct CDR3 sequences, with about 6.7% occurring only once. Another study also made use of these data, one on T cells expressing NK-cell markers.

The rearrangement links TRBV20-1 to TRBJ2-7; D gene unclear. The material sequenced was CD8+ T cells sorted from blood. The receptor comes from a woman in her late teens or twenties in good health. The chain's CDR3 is CSAVPHISSYEQYF. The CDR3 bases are TGCAGTGCTGTACCTCATATTAGCTCCTACGAGCAGTACTTC.